The 28 T cell receptor beta chains listed next were all sequenced from one sample in a study of CD8 T cells in ankylosing spondylitis. TCRdb reprocessed the 5' RACE reads with MiXCR, giving one entry per CDR3 protein. The sample includes around 250,000 distinct CDR3 sequences, more than 25% of them seen just once. Sequencing was done on a sample of blood, either unsorted or a sorted T cell fraction (not recorded which). Receptor source: a male donor with ankylosing spondylitis or in good health (not recorded which).

Points on this clonotype: The junction departs from the called germline gene at one end, perhaps through a read error. The V gene is TRBV7-7, the J gene TRBJ1-5; 8 nucleotides align to TRBD1. This CDR3 contains 14 residues. Looked up from germline, CDR1 is SSHAT and CDR2 is FNYEAQ (reference sequence). CDR3 sequence reads: CASSPPQGAQPQHF. The CDR3 DNA follows: TGTGCTAGCAGCCCTCCCCAGGGGGCTCAGCCCCAGCATTTT.

J is TRBJ2-3 and V is TRBV10-3, with D perhaps matching TRBD1 (6 bases). This CDR3 spans 15 amino acids. Trimming took 6 bases from V and 0 from J, leaving 13 bases between them. Germline V CDR1 and CDR2: ENHRY, SYGVKD. The DNA of the CDR3 is TGTGCCATCAGCGGGACACTGGCTAGCACAGATACGCAGTATTTT. It is translated as CAISGTLASTDTQYF.

This chain links TRBV28 with TRBJ2-7; D is possibly TRBD1 or TRBD2 (7 bases each). The CDR3 spans 14 residues. V shed 5 bases and J shed 4 bases, with 15 bases lying between them. Looked up from germline, CDR1 is MDHEN and CDR2 is SYDVKM. CDR3 nucleotide sequence: TGTGCCAGCAGTACGCCAGGGGGGGCTTACGAGCAGTACTTC. Amino acids: CASSTPGGAYEQYF.

This clonotype was detected a few times. The V call is TRBV5-6, the J call TRBJ1-2, with 7 bases lining up with TRBD1. V trimming: 3 bases; J trimming: 4 bases; junction bases outside the gene matches: 6. The germline gives CDR1 SGHDT, CDR2 YYEEEE. This CDR3 comprises 14 residues. The CDR3 region has the DNA TGTGCCAGCAGCTCCGGGACAGCCCTCTATGGCTACACCTTC. It encodes CASSSGTALYGYTF.

Here the CDR3 reads CAIRGLGTGYEQYF. The CDR3 nucleotides are TGTGCCATCAGGGGGTTGGGGACGGGATACGAGCAGTACTTC. V gene TRBV10-3 combines with J gene TRBJ2-7; D possibly uses TRBD1 or TRBD2 (5 bases each). With 6 bases removed from V and 4 bases from J, the gap between germline ends came to 16 bases. The V gene's germline CDR1 is ENHRY and CDR2 SYGVKD. This CDR3 comprises 14 residues.

This clonotype was detected a few times. The V and J genes are TRBV15 and TRBJ2-2; 8 bases align to TRBD1. The germline V gene encodes CDR1 LNHNV and CDR2 YYDKDF (reference sequence). CDR3 size: 17 residues. The trim removed 1 base at V and 7 bases at J, leaving 11 bases unmatched. CDR3 loop: CATSRGSRDRFNGELFF. Here the CDR3 DNA reads TGTGCCACCAGCAGAGGGTCCCGGGACAGGTTTAACGGGGAGCTGTTTTTT. Together with reference TRBV15 and TRBJ2-2, the CDR3 gives the full variable domain: DAMVIQNPRYQVTQFGKPVTLSCSQTLNHNVMYWYQQKSSQAPKLLFHYYDKDFNNEADTPDNFQSRRPNTSFCFLDIRSPGLGDTAMYLCATSRGSRDRFNGELFFGEGSRLTVL.

The chain joins TRBV7-6 to TRBJ1-2; tentatively, D is TRBD1 (5 bases). Trimming took off 1 base at V and 3 bases at J, with 6 bases between the two ends. Looked up from germline, CDR1 is SGHVS and CDR2 is FNYEAQ. The CDR3 extends over 13 amino acids. The CDR3 nucleotides read TGTGCCAGCAGCTTAGGGACATACTATGGCTACACCTTC. Translating gives CASSLGTYYGYTF.

The rearrangement uses TRBV10-3 and TRBJ2-2, with D tentatively TRBD2 (5 bases). CDR1 and CDR2 (germline): ENHRY, SYGVKD. V gave up 6 bases and J gave up 1 base, with 15 bases separating them. CDR3 length: 16 amino acids. As DNA, the CDR3 is TGTGCCATCAGGCCAGGAGGCTTTTTGAACACCGGGGAGCTGTTTTTT. As protein: CAIRPGGFLNTGELFF.

This clonotype was counted between two and nine times. This chain joins TRBV6-5 and TRBJ2-3; weak D call: TRBD2 (6 bases). Trimming pared 0 bases from V and 2 bases from J, leaving 18 bases between. This CDR3 region has 18 residues. CDR1 MNHEY and CDR2 SVGAGI come from the germline V gene. CDR3 in DNA: TGTGCCAGCAGTTACTCGAGGAGGGTCGGAGGGTCCACAGATACGCAGTATTTT. Translating gives CASSYSRRVGGSTDTQYF.

The J gene is TRBJ2-3, the V gene TRBV29-1; D remains ambiguous. The V and J ends lost 4 bases and 0 bases respectively, with 5 bases between them. Germline CDR1 and CDR2: SQVTM and ANQGSEA. This CDR3 comprises 12 residues. The DNA of the CDR3 is TGCAGCGTTGTCGCTAGCACAGATACGCAGTATTTT. It codes for CSVVASTDTQYF.

V usage is TRBV18 and J usage is TRBJ1-4; D remains ambiguous. The CDR3 totals 15 residues. Germline lookup yields CDR1 KGHSH and CDR2 LQKENI. The V end lost 4 bases, the J end lost 8 bases, and 17 bases lay between the germline ends. CDR3 DNA sequence: TGTGCCAGCTCACTCGGTGGCACTCCAGGAGAAAAACTGTTTTTT. Protein product: CASSLGGTPGEKLFF.

This chain joins TRBV29-1 and TRBJ2-7; D is perhaps TRBD1 or TRBD2 (5 bases each). Trimming left V 8 bases short and J 7 bases short, with 18 bases between. CDR3 size: 12 residues. Germline values: CDR1 SQVTM, CDR2 ANQGSEA. The chain's CDR3 is CSFGTPAQEQYF. The CDR3 nucleotides read TGCAGCTTCGGGACGCCTGCCCAAGAGCAGTACTTC.

In this sample, this clonotype turned up a few times. The V gene is TRBV12-3 or TRBV12-4, the J gene TRBJ2-1; possible D gene TRBD1, 5 bases. The CDR3 sequence is 15 residues long. Trimming removed 3 bases from V and 5 bases from J, with 14 bases in between. DNA for the CDR3: TGTGCCAGCAGTTTCGGCAGGGTGAAGAACAATGAGCAGTTCTTC. Protein product: CASSFGRVKNNEQFF.

This chain joins TRBV6-1 and TRBJ2-4; 10 bases map to TRBD2. This CDR3 is built from 18 residues. CDR1 and CDR2 (germline): MNHNS, SASEGT. V gave up 6 bases and J gave up 6 bases; unmatched junction bases: 17. The CDR3 DNA sequence: TGTGCCAGCAGCCTCCAAGGGGGAAGCGGGGGGGAGGGAAACATTCAGTACTTC. Its protein is CASSLQGGSGGEGNIQYF.

The genes are TRBV25-1 and TRBJ2-5; D tentatively fits TRBD1 or TRBD2 (5 bases each). Trimming left V 3 bases short and J 1 base short, with 21 bases between. The CDR3 consists of 18 residues. The germline CDR1 and CDR2 sequences are MGHDK and SYGVNS. CDR3 sequence (DNA): TGTGCCAGCAGTGAGCCCCCGAGTTTCGGGGCTTTCCAAGAGACCCAGTACTTC. This encodes CASSEPPSFGAFQETQYF. Supplemented by reference TRBV25-1 and TRBJ2-5, the full variable domain reads EADIYQTPRYLVIGTGKKITLECSQTMGHDKMYWYQQDPGMELHLIHYSYGVNSTEKGDLSSESTVSRIRTEHFPLTLESARPSHTSQYLCASSEPPSFGAFQETQYFGPGTRLLVL.

This clonotype has only a few counts. This sequence joins TRBV20-1 and TRBJ2-1; 8 nucleotides align to TRBD1. The V and J ends lost 0 bases and 2 bases, in that order; junction bases with no gene match: 3. This CDR3 contains 15 residues. Germline values: CDR1 DFQATT, CDR2 SNEGSKA (reference sequence). DNA for the CDR3: TGCAGTGCTAGAGAGACAGGGGCCCCCTACAATGAGCAGTTCTTC. It encodes CSARETGAPYNEQFF.

In the case of this clonotype: At one end the junction does not follow the germline gene, possibly because of a read error. CDR3 in amino acids: CAISDTFTYNEQFF. The CDR3 DNA reads as TGTGCCATCAGTGACACCTTCACCTACAATGAGCAATTCTTC. The genes are TRBV10-3 and TRBJ2-1; D is undetermined. This CDR3 spans 14 amino acids. Germline lookup yields CDR1 ENHRY and CDR2 SYGVKD.

The chain joins TRBV10-1 to TRBJ1-2, with D possibly being TRBD1 (5 bases). Trimming removed 8 bases from V and 4 bases from J, with 17 bases in between. The CDR3 length is 14 residues. Germline-derived CDR1 and CDR2 are WNHNN and SYGVQD (reference sequence). This CDR3 is CASPRDSKCYGYTF. CDR3 bases: TGCGCCAGCCCGAGGGACTCCAAGTGCTATGGCTACACCTTC.

This clonotype was seen a few times. The chain couples TRBV20-1 to TRBJ2-1; no clear D. CDR1 is DFQATT, CDR2 SNEGSKA, per germline (reference sequence). There are 14 residues in the CDR3. The V gene lost 0 bases and the J gene lost 1 base, with 7 bases spanning the gap. CDR3: CSAREVGSYNEQFF. The CDR3 bases are TGCAGTGCTAGAGAAGTAGGATCCTACAATGAGCAGTTCTTC.

A single count supports this clonotype. The chain has TRBV12-3 or TRBV12-4 and TRBJ2-3; no clear D. This CDR3 has 16 amino acids. The V end was cut by 3 bases, the J end by 1 base, with 14 bases between. In DNA, the CDR3 is TGTGCCAGCAGTTTCACACCTCCCCCGGGCACAGATACGCAGTATTTT. This sequence encodes CASSFTPPPGTDTQYF.

The sample holds a few counts of this clonotype. The V gene is TRBV10-3, the J gene TRBJ2-2; TRBD1 aligns across 9 bases. V shed 6 bases and J 0 bases; nucleotides not matched to a gene: 2. The germline V gene encodes CDR1 ENHRY and CDR2 SYGVKD. The CDR3 runs to 15 residues. The CDR3 DNA reads TGTGCCATCAGGAGGGACAGGGCGAACACCGGGGAGCTGTTTTTT. Translated, it gives CAIRRDRANTGELFF.

This chain uses TRBV20-1 with TRBJ2-5; no clear D gene. CDR1 is DFQATT and CDR2 is SNEGSKA in the germline V gene (reference sequence). V gave up 4 bases and J gave up 3 bases, with 9 bases separating them. The CDR3 is 12 amino acids. The CDR3 DNA is TGCAGTGCTACCATAGTAGAAGAGACCCAGTACTTC. This encodes CSATIVEETQYF.

This clonotype counts as medium-sized. The chain uses TRBV15 and TRBJ2-3, with 7 bases that match TRBD2. The CDR3 loop spans 16 amino acids. Looked up from germline, CDR1 is LNHNV and CDR2 is YYDKDF (reference sequence). With 5 bases clipped from V and 3 bases from J, the junction kept 11 bases outside the gene matches. This chain's CDR3 is CATSPTLGEGTDTQYF. In DNA, the CDR3 is TGTGCCACCAGCCCCACCTTGGGGGAGGGTACAGATACGCAGTATTTT.

This clonotype occurred a few times. This chain links TRBV28 with TRBJ2-1, with D uncertain. The CDR3 has 15 amino acids. Trimming cost V 3 bases and J 0 bases, with 9 bases left between them. Germline V gene data show CDR1 as MDHEN and CDR2 as SYDVKM. The DNA of the CDR3 is TGTGCCAGCAGTTTCCCGTGGAACTCCTACAATGAGCAGTTCTTC. This sequence encodes CASSFPWNSYNEQFF.

V and J are TRBV20-1 and TRBJ2-7; D possibly uses TRBD1 or TRBD2 (5 bases each). This CDR3 has 11 residues. Per germline, CDR1 DFQATT and CDR2 SNEGSKA (reference sequence). Trimming shortened V by 6 bases and J by 6 bases, and 12 bases separated the two germline ends. Here the CDR3 DNA reads TGCAGTGCCTCCCGGGACGCCGAGCAGTACTTC. This translates into CSASRDAEQYF.

This clonotype was counted only a few times. The chain has TRBV7-9 and TRBJ2-3; D unresolved. Deletions cut 1 base from V and 4 bases from J, with 15 bases between. This CDR3 is 16 amino acids long. Germline-derived CDR1 and CDR2 are SEHNR and FQNEAQ (reference sequence). The DNA of the CDR3 is TGTGCCAGCAGCTTAGGGATGACATTTGGGGCAGATACGCAGTATTTT. This encodes CASSLGMTFGADTQYF.

The CDR3 DNA follows: TGCGCCAGCAGACCTACACACCAAGAGACCCAGTACTTC. Protein: CASRPTHQETQYF. The rearrangement uses TRBV5-1 and TRBJ2-5; D is uncertain. The length of the CDR3 is 13 residues. Trimming removed 5 bases from V and 0 bases from J, with 8 bases in between. From germline, CDR1 is SGHRS and CDR2 YFSETQ.

V is TRBV7-2 and J is TRBJ2-7; the D gene is possibly TRBD1 (6 bases). The CDR3 totals 14 residues. V was trimmed by 3 bases and J by 2 bases, leaving 11 bases between them. Germline assignment: CDR1 SGHTA and CDR2 FQGNSA. The CDR3 loop is CASSFARGTYEQYF. The CDR3 nucleotides read TGTGCCAGCAGCTTTGCAAGGGGGACCTACGAGCAGTACTTC.